This T cell receptor (beta chain) was identified in a study of shared clonotypes between healthy human individuals. Naive CD4+ cells were CD45RA-selected; the remaining cells were memory. CDR3 size: 14 residues. CDR1 KGHSH and CDR2 LQKENI come from the germline V gene. V lost 6 bases, J lost 4 bases, and 15 bases lay in between. TCRdb's copy holds only in-frame clones and misses some; the assay was immunoSEQ multiplex PCR. The repertoire includes some 900,000 clones, approximately 76% of them detected once, and about 1.5% sits in the top ten. The source material was memory CD4+ T cells sorted from blood. Specified subset: CD45RA-negative fraction. The TCR sequence derives from a man between 18 and 29 years old in good health. The chain has TRBV18 and TRBJ1-1, with D perhaps matching TRBD1 (6 bases). CDR3 residues: CASSQNKGGTEAFF. In DNA, the CDR3 is TGTGCCAGCTCGCAGAATAAGGGGGGCACTGAAGCTTTCTTT.